Only one count was recorded for the clone carrying this TCR beta chain. The method was immunoSEQ multiplex PCR; TCRdb's version includes in-frame clones alone and lacks a portion of them. The sample gives some 130,000 clones, more than 75% of which show up once; 1.1% is in the top ten. These data come from a study of T cell responses to AZD1222 COVID-19 vaccine. This CDR3 contains 16 residues. Germline V gene lookup returns CDR1 MDHEN and CDR2 SYDVKM. The V gene lost 2 bases and the J gene lost 6 bases, with 19 bases spanning the gap. This TCR derives from an adult who received the AZD1222 COVID-19 vaccine. The rearrangement joins TRBV28 to TRBJ1-2; D gene unclear. This specimen consisted of peripheral blood, obtained 28 days after the second AZD1222 dose. This CDR3 reads CASSLAPDVYTHGYTF. The CDR3 DNA reads TGTGCCAGCAGTTTAGCCCCGGATGTTTACACGCATGGCTACACCTTC.